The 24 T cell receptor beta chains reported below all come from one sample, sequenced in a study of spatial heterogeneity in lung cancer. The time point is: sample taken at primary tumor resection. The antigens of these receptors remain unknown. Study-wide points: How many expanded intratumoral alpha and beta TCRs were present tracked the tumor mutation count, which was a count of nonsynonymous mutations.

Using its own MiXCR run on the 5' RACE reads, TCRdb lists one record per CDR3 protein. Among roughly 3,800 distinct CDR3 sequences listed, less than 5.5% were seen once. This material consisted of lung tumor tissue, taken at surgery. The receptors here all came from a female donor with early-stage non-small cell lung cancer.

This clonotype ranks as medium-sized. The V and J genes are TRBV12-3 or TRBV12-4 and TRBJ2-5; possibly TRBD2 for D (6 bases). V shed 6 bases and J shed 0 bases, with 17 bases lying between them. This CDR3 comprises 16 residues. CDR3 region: CASRAGWGGHQETQYF. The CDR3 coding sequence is TGTGCCAGCAGGGCCGGATGGGGAGGCCACCAAGAGACCCAGTACTTC.

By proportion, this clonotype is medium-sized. DNA of the CDR3: TGCAGTGCTACCGCGACAGGGGGCAATCAGCCCCAGCATTTT. It yields the protein CSATATGGNQPQHF. J is TRBJ1-5 and V is TRBV20-1; 8 nucleotides match TRBD1. The CDR3 is 14 amino acids. With V trimmed by 4 bases and J by 2 bases, 4 bases remained unmatched. The germline CDR1 and CDR2 sequences are DFQATT and SNEGSKA (reference sequence).

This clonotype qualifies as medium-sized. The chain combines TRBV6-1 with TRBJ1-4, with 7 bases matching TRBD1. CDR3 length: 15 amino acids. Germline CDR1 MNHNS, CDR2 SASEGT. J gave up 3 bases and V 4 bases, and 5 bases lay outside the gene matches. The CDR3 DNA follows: TGTGCCAGCAGTGTTGGGACAGTCTCTAATGAAAAACTGTTTTTT. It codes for CASSVGTVSNEKLFF.

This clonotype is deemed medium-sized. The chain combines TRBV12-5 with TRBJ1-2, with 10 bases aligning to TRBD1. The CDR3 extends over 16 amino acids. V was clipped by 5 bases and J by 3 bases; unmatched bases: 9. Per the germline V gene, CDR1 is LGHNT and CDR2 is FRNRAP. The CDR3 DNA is TGTGCTAGTGGTCTTAGGACAGGGGGTTTTGACTATGGCTACACCTTC. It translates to CASGLRTGGFDYGYTF.

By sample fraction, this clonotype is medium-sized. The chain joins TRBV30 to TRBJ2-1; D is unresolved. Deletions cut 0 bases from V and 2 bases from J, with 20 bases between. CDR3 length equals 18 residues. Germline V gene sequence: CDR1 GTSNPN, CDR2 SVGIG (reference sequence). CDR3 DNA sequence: TGTGCCTGGAGTGTACTGAGGACGTTTCGTGATACCTACAATGAGCAGTTCTTC. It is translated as CAWSVLRTFRDTYNEQFF.

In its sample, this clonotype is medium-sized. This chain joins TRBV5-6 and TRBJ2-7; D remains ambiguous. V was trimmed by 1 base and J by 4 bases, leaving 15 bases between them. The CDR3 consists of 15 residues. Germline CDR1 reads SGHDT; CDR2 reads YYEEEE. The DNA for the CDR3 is TGTGCCAGCAGCTTGCAGACGGTAGGATTATACGAGCAGTACGTC. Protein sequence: CASSLQTVGLYEQYV.

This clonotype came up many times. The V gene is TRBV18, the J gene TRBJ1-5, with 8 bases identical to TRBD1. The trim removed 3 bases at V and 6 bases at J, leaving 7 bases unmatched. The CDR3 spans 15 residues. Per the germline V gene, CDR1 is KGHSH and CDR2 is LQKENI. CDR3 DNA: TGTGCCAGCTCACCGGTCCAGGGGGCAGGTCAGCCCCAGCATTTT. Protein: CASSPVQGAGQPQHF.

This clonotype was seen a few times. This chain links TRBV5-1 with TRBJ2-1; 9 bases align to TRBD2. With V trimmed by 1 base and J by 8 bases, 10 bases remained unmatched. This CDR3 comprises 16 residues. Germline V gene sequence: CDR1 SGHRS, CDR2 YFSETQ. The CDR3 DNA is TGCGCCAGCAGCTTGTTGCTAGCGGGAAAAGTGCATGAGCAGTTCTTC. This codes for CASSLLLAGKVHEQFF.

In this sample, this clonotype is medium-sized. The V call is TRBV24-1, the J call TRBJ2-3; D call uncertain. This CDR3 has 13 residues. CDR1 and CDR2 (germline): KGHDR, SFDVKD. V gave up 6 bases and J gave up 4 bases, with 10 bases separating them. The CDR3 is CATSPGAPDTQYF. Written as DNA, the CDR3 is TGTGCCACCAGTCCCGGCGCCCCAGATACGCAGTATTTT.

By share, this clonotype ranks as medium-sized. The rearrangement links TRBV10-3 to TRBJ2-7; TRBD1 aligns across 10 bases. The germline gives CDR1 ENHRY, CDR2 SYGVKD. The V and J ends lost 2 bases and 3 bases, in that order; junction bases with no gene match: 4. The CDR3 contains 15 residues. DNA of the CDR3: TGTGCCATCAGTGAGCGGACAGGGGGACACTACGAGCAGTACGTC. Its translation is CAISERTGGHYEQYV.

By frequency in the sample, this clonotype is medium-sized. The CDR3 loop reads CATRPRDRPNQPQHF. Written as DNA, the CDR3 is TGTGCCACCCGCCCCCGGGACAGGCCCAATCAGCCCCAGCATTTT. The chain has TRBV6-2 or TRBV6-3 and TRBJ1-5; 8 nucleotides match TRBD1. Losses at the gene ends were 10 bases for V and 3 bases for J; bases not matched to a gene: 11. Germline lookup yields CDR1 MNHEY and CDR2 SVGEGT. The CDR3 sequence is 15 residues long.

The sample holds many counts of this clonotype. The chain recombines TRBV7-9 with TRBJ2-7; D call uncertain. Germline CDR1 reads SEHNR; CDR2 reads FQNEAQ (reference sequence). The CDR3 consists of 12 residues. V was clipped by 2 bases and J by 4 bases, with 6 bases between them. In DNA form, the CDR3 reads TGTGCCAGCAGCTTATCTGGGTACGAGCAGTACTTC. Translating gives CASSLSGYEQYF.

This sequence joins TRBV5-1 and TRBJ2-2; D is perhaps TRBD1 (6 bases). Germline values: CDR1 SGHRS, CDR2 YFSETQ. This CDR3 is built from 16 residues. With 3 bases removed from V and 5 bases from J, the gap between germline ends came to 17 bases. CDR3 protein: CASSSFGDKITGELFF. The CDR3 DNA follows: TGCGCCAGCAGCTCCTTTGGGGACAAGATAACCGGGGAGCTGTTTTTT.

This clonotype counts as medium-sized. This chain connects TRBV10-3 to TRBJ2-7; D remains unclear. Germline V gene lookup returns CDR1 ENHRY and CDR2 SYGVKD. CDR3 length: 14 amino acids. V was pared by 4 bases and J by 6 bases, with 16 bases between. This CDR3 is CAISGHSTIGEQYF. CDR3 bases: TGTGCCATCAGTGGCCACAGTACTATTGGCGAGCAGTACTTC.

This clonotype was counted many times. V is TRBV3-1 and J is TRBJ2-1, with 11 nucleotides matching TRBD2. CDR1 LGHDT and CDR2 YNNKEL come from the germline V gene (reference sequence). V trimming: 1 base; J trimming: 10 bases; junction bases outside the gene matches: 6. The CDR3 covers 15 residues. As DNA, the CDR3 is TGTGCCAGCAGCCAAGTTAGCGGGGGGGCCCGGGAGCAGTTCTTC. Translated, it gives CASSQVSGGAREQFF.

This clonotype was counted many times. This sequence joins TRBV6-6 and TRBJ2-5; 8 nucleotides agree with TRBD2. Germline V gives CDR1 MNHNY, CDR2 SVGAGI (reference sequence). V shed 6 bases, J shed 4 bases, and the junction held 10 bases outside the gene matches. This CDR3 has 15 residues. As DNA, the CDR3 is TGTGCCAGCAGCCTGAGCGGGAGCCTTGGAGAGACCCAGTACTTC. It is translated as CASSLSGSLGETQYF.

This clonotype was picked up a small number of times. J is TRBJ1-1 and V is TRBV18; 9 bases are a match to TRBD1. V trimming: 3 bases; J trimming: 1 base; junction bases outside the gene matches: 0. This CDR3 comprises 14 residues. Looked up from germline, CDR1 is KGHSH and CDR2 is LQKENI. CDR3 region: CASSPGQGNTEAFF. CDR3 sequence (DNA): TGTGCCAGCTCACCGGGACAGGGGAACACTGAAGCTTTCTTT.

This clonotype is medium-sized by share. The CDR3 nucleotides read TGTGCCAGCAGTCCCCCCGGGGGCGTCGAGCAGTTCTTC. Translation gives CASSPPGGVEQFF. The chain is built from TRBV28 and TRBJ2-1; the D gene could be TRBD1 or TRBD2 (6 bases each). The CDR3 is 13 amino acids. Germline V CDR1 and CDR2: MDHEN, SYDVKM. The V and J ends lost 5 bases and 10 bases respectively, with 15 bases between them.

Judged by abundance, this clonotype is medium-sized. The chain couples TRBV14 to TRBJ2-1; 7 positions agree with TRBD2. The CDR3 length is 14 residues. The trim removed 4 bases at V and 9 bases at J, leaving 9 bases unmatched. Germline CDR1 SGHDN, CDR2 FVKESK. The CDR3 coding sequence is TGTGCCAGCAGCCTACAAGGGGTAGCGGGTGAGCAGTTCTTC. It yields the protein CASSLQGVAGEQFF.

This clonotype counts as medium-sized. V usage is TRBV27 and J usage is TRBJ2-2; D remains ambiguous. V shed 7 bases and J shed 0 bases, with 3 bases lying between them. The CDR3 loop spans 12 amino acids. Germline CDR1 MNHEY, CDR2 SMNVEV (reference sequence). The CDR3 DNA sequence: TGTGCCAGCAAACCGAACACCGGGGAGCTGTTTTTT. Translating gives CASKPNTGELFF.

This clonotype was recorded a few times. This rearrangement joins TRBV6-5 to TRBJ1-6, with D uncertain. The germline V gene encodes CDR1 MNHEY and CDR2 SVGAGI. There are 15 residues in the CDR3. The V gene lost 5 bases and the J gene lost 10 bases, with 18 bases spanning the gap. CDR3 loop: CASSLSHSKDSPLHF. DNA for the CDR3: TGTGCCAGCAGTCTATCTCACTCAAAAGACTCACCCCTCCACTTT.

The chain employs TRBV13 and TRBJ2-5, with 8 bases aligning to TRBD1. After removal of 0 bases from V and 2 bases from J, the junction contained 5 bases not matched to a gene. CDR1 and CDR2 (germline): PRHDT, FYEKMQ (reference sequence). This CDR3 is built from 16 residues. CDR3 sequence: CASSLGINRGQETQYF. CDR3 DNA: TGTGCCAGCAGCTTAGGGATCAACAGGGGGCAAGAGACCCAGTACTTC.

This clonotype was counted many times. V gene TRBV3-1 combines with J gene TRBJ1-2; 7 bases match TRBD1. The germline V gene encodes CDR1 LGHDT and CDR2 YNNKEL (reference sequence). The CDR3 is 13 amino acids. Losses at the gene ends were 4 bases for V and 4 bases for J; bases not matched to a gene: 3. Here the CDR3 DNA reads TGTGCCAGCAGCCCCCGACAGGGCTATGGCTACACCTTC. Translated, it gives CASSPRQGYGYTF.

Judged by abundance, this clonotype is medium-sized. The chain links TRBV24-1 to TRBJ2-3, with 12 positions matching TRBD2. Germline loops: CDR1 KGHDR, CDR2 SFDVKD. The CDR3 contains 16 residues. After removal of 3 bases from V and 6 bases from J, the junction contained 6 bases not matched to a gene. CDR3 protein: CATSDPLAGGPDTQYF. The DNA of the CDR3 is TGTGCCACCAGTGATCCCCTAGCGGGAGGGCCGGATACGCAGTATTTT.